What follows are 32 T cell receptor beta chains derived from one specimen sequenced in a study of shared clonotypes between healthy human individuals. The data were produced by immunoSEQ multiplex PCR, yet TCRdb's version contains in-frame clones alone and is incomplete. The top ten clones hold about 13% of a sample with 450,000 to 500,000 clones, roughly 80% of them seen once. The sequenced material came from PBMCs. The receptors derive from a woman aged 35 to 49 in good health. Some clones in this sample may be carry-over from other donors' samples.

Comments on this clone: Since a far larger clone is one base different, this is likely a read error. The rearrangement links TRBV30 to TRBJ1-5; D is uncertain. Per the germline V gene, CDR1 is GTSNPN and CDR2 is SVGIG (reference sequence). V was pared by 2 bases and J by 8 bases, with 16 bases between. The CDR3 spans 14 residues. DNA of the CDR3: TGTGCCTGGAGTAACGGGGTGGGAGATAAGCCCCAGCATTTT. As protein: CAWSNGVGDKPQHF.

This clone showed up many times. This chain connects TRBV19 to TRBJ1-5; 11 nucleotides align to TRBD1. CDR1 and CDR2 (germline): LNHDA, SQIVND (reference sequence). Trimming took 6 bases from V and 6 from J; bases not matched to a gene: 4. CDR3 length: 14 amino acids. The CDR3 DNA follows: TGTGCCAGTAGACGGACAGGGGGCGGTCAGCCCCAGCATTTT. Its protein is CASRRTGGGQPQHF. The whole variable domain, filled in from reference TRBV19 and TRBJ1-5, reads DGGITQSPKYLFRKEGQNVTLSCEQNLNHDAMYWYRQDPGQGLRLIYYSQIVNDFQKGDIAEGYSVSREKKESFPLTVTSAQKNPTAFYLCASRRTGGGQPQHFGDGTRLSIL.

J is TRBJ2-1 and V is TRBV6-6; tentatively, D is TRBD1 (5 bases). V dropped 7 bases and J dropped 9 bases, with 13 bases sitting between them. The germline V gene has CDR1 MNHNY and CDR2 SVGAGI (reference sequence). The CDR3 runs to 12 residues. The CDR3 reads CASNTGASEQFF. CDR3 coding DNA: TGTGCCAGCAATACAGGAGCTAGTGAGCAGTTCTTC.

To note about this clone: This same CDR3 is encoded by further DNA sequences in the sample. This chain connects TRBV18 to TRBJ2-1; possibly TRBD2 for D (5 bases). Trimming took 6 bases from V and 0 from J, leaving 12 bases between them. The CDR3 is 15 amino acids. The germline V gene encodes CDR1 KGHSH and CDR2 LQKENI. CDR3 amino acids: CASSPLAGSYNEQFF. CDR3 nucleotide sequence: TGTGCCAGCTCTCCTTTGGCGGGCTCCTACAATGAGCAGTTCTTC.

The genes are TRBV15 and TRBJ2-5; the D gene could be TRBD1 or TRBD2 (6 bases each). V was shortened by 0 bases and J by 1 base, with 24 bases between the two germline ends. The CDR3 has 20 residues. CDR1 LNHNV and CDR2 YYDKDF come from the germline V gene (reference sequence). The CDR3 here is CATSRDKGTSGWVVQETQYF. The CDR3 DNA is TGTGCCACCAGCAGAGATAAGGGGACAAGCGGGTGGGTGGTCCAAGAGACCCAGTACTTC.

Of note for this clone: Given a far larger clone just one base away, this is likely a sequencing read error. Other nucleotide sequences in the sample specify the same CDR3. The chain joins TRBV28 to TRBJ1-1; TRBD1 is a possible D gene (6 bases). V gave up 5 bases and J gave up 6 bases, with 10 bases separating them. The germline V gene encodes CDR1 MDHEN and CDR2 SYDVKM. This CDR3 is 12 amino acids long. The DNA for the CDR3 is TGTGCCAGCAGTAAGGGACAATCTGAAGCTTTCTTT. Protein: CASSKGQSEAFF.

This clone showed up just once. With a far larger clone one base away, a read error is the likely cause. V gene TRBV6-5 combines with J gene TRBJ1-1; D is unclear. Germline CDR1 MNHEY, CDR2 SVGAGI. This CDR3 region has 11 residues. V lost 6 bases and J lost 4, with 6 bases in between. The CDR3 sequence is CASRPGTEAFF. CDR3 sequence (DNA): TGTGCCAGCAGGCCGGGCACTGAAGCTTTCTTT.

The CDR3 reads CASSPWQGGEKLFF. In DNA, the CDR3 is TGTGCCAGCTCACCGTGGCAGGGAGGTGAAAAACTGTTTTTT. The J gene is TRBJ1-4, the V gene TRBV18; perhaps TRBD1 as D (5 bases). This CDR3 has 14 amino acids. CDR1 and CDR2 (germline): KGHSH, LQKENI. V was trimmed by 3 bases and J by 7 bases, leaving 12 bases between them. Full variable domain (missing parts from reference TRBV18 and TRBJ1-4): NAGVMQNPRHLVRRRGQEARLRCSPMKGHSHVYWYRQLPEEGLKFMVYLQKENIIDESGMPKERFSAEFPKEGPSILRIQQVVRGDSAAYFCASSPWQGGEKLFFGSGTQLSVL.

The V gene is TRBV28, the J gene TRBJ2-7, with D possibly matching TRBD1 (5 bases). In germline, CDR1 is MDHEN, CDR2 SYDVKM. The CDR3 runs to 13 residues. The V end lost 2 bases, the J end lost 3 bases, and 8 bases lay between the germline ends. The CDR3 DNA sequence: TGTGCCAGCAGTTTAACACAGGACTACGAGCAGTACTTC. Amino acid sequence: CASSLTQDYEQYF.

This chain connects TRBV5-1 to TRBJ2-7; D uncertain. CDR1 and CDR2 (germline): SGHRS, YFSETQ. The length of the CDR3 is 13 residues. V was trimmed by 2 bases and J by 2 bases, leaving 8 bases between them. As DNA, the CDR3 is TGCGCCAGCAGCTTAAACAGAGCCTACGAGCAGTACTTC. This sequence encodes CASSLNRAYEQYF. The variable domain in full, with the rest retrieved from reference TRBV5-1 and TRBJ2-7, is KAGVTQTPRYLIKTRGQQVTLSCSPISGHRSVSWYQQTPGQGLQFLFEYFSETQRNKGNFPGRFSGRQFSNSRSEMNVSTLELGDSALYLCASSLNRAYEQYFGPGTRLTVT.

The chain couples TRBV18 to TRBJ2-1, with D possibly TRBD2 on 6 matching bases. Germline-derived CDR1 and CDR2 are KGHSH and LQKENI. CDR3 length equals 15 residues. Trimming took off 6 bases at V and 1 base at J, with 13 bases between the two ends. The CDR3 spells CASSLTRISYNEQFF. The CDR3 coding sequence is TGTGCCAGCTCTCTGACTAGGATTTCCTACAATGAGCAGTTCTTC.

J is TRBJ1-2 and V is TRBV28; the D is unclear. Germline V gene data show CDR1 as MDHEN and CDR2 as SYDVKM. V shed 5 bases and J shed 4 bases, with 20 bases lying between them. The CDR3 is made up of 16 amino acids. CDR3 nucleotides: TGTGCCAGCAGTGCGCCTTCCATACAAAGTAGCTATGGCTACACCTTC. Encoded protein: CASSAPSIQSSYGYTF.

In DNA, the CDR3 is TGTGCCAGCAGTTTACGGGGGTGGAGTGAGACCCAGTACTTC. As protein: CASSLRGWSETQYF. The rearrangement links TRBV27 to TRBJ2-5; possibly TRBD2 for D (6 bases). The CDR3 runs 14 residues. V was clipped by 2 bases and J by 5 bases, with 12 bases between them. Germline V gives CDR1 MNHEY, CDR2 SMNVEV (reference sequence).

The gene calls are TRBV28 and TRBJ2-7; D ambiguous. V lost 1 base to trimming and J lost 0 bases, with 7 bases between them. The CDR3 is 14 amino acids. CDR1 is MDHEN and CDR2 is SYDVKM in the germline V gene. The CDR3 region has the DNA TGTGCCAGCAGTTTATCGCCCGCCTCCTACGAGCAGTACTTC. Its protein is CASSLSPASYEQYF.

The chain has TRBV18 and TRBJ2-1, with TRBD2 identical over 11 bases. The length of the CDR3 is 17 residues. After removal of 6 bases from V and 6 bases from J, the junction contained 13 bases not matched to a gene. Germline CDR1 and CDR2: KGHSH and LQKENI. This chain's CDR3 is CASSTLTSGSMVNEQFF. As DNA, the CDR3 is TGTGCCAGCTCGACATTAACTAGCGGGAGCATGGTCAATGAGCAGTTCTTC.

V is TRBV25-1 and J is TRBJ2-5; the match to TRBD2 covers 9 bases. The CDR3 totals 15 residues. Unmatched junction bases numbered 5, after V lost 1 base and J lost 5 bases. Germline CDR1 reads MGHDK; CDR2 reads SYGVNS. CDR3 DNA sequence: TGTGCCAGCAGTGAATGGTTAGCGGGAGTGGAGACCCAGTACTTC. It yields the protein CASSEWLAGVETQYF.

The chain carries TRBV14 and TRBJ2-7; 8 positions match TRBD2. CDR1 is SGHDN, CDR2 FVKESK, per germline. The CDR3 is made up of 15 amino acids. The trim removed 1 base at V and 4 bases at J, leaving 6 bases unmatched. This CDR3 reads CASSQVIAGRYEQYF. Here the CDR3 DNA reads TGTGCCAGCAGCCAAGTAATAGCGGGAAGGTACGAGCAGTACTTC.

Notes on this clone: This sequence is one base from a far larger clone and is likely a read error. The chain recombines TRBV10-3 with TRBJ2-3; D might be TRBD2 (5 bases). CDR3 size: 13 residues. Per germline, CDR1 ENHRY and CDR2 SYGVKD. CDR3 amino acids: CVISRGSTDTQYF. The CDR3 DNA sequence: TGTGTCATCAGCCGGGGTAGCACAGATACGCAGTATTTT.

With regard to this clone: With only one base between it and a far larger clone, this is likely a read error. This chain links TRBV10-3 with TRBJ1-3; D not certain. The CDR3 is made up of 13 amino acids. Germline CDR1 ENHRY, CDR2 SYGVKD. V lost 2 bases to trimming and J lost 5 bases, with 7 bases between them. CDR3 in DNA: TGTGCCATCAGTGAGGTACACCGAAACACCATATATTTT. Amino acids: CAISEVHRNTIYF.

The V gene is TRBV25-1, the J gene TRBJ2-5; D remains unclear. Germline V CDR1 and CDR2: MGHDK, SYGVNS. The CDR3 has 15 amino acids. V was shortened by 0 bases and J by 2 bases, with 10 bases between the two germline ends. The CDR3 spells CASSEYKGSQETQYF. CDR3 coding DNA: TGTGCCAGCAGTGAATATAAGGGTAGTCAAGAGACCCAGTACTTC.

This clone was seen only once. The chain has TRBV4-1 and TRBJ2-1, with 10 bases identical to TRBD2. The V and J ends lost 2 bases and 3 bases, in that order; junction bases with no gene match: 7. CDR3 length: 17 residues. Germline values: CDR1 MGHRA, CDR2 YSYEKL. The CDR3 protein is CASSQLLAGLLYNEQFF. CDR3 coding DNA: TGCGCCAGCAGCCAACTACTAGCGGGGCTACTCTACAATGAGCAGTTCTTC.

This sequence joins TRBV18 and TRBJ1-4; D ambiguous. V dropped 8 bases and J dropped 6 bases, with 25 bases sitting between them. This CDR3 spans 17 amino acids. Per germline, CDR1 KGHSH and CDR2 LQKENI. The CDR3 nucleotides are TGTGCCAGCCGTCCGATGGGTTCAAGCGACGGTTATGAAAAACTGTTTTTT. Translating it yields CASRPMGSSDGYEKLFF.

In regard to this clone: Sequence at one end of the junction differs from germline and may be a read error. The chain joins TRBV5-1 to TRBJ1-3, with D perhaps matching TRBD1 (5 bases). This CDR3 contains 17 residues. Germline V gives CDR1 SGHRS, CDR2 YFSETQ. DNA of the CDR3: TGCGCCAGCAGCTTGGTGGCAGGGCCCCTCTCTGGAAACACCATACATTTT. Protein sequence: CASSLVAGPLSGNTIHF.

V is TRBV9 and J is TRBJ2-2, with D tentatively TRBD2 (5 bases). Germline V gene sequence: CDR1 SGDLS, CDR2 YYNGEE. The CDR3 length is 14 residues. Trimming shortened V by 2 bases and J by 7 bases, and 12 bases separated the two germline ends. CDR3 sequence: CASSVGSRGGELFF. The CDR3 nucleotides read TGTGCCAGCAGCGTGGGTTCACGGGGCGGGGAGCTGTTTTTT.

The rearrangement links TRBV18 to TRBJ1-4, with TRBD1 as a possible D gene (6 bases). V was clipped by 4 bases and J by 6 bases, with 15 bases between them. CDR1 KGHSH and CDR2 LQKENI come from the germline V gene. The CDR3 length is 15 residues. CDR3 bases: TGTGCCAGCTCACGGGAGACAGGCTTAGATGAAAAACTGTTTTTT. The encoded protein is CASSRETGLDEKLFF.

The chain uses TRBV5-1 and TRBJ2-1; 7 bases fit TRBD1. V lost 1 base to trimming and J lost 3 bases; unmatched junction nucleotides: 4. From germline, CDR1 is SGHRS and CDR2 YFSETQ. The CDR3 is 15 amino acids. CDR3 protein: CASSLSGTVYNEQFF. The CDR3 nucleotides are TGCGCCAGCAGCTTGTCCGGGACAGTCTACAATGAGCAGTTCTTC.

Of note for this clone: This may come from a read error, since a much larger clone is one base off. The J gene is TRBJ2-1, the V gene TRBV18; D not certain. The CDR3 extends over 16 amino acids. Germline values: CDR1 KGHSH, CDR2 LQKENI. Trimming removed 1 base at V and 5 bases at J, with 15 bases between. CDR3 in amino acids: CASSPLILQANNEQFF. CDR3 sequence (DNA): TGTGCCAGCTCACCACTGATCTTGCAGGCGAACAATGAGCAGTTCTTC.

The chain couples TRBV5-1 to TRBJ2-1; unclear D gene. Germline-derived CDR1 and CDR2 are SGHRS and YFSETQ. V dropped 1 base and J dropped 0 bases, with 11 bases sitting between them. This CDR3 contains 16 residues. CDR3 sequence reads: CASSLRTGSSYNEQFF. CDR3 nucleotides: TGCGCCAGCAGCTTGCGTACCGGAAGCTCCTACAATGAGCAGTTCTTC. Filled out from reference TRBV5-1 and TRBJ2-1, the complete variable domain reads KAGVTQTPRYLIKTRGQQVTLSCSPISGHRSVSWYQQTPGQGLQFLFEYFSETQRNKGNFPGRFSGRQFSNSRSEMNVSTLELGDSALYLCASSLRTGSSYNEQFFGPGTRLTVL.

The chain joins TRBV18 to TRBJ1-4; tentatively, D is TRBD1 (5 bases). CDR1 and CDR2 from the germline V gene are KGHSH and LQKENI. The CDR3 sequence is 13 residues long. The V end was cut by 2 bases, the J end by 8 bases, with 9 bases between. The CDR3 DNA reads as TGTGCCAGCTCACCAGGCAGGGAAGAAAAACTGTTTTTT. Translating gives CASSPGREEKLFF. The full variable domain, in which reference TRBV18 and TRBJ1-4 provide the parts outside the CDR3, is NAGVMQNPRHLVRRRGQEARLRCSPMKGHSHVYWYRQLPEEGLKFMVYLQKENIIDESGMPKERFSAEFPKEGPSILRIQQVVRGDSAAYFCASSPGREEKLFFGSGTQLSVL.

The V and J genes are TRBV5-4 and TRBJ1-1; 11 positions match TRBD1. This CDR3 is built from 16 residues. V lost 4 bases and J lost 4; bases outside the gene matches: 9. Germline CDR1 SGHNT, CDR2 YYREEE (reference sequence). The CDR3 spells CASSPGQGARVTEAFF. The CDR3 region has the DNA TGTGCCAGCAGCCCCGGACAGGGGGCTAGAGTCACTGAAGCTTTCTTT.

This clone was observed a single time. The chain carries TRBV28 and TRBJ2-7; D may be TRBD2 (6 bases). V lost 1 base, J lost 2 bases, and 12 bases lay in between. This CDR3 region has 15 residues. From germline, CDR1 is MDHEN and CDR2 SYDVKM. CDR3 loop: CASSLSSGPTYEQYF. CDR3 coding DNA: TGTGCCAGCAGTTTATCCAGCGGGCCAACCTACGAGCAGTACTTC.

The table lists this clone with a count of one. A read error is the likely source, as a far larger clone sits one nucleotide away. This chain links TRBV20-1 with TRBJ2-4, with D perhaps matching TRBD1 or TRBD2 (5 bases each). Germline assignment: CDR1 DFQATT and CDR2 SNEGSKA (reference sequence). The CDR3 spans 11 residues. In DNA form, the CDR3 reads TGCAGTGCCAGGTCCGGGACCATTAAGTACTTC. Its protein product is CSARSGTIKYF.